Below, 32 T cell receptor beta chains from the same sample are listed, as sequenced in a study of T cell clonality in common variable immunodeficiency. Sequenced by immunoSEQ multiplex PCR; TCRdb stores in-frame clones only, minus some. The sample was found to contain approximately 75,000 clones, and every one recurs. The specimen sequenced was peripheral blood mononuclear cells. The receptors were sampled from a person between 18 and 75 years old in good health.

This clone has ten or more counts. The CDR3 goes on 3 residues after the read ends, and that part is filled in from the germline J gene. This chain connects TRBV7-9 to TRBJ1-4, with D perhaps TRBD1 (6 bases). Trimming took 1 base from V and 7 from J, leaving 13 bases between them. Germline V gene sequence: CDR1 SEHNR, CDR2 FQNEAQ (reference sequence). This CDR3 has 15 residues. The CDR3 is CASSLGGQISEKLFF. Incomplete CDR3 DNA: TGTGCCAGCAGCTTAGGGGGGCAGATATCTGAAAAA.

This clone showed up many times. The junction differs from germline at one of its ends, possibly a read error. Coverage ceases 3 residues before the CDR3 finishes, and the germline J gene fills in the end. The chain links TRBV7-7 to TRBJ2-5, with TRBD2 matching over 11 bases. CDR3 length: 15 amino acids. CDR1 is SSHAT and CDR2 is FNYEAQ in the germline V gene (reference sequence). The CDR3 loop reads CASSRLAGGQETQYF. The part of the CDR3 DNA that was read is TGTGCTAGCAGCCGCCTAGCGGGAGGACAAGAGACC.

This clone was recorded many times. The sequenced fragment ends 3 residues before the CDR3 boundary, so the rest is inferred from the germline J gene. The V call is TRBV11-2, the J call TRBJ2-7; 10 nucleotides line up with TRBD2. The CDR3 loop spans 15 amino acids. Trimming took 0 bases from V and 6 from J; bases not matched to a gene: 5. Germline assignment: CDR1 SGHAT and CDR2 FQNNGV. The CDR3 bases that were read are TGTGCCAGCAGCTTAGATTACCTAGCGGGAGTCGAG. Protein product: CASSLDYLAGVE. The complete CDR3 sequence is CASSLDYLAGVEQYF.

This clone was observed many times. The sequenced fragment ends 3 residues before the CDR3 boundary, so the rest is inferred from the germline J gene. The chain combines TRBV5-4 with TRBJ2-2, with TRBD1 identical over 8 bases. This CDR3 is 16 amino acids long. Germline V gives CDR1 SGHNT, CDR2 YYREEE (reference sequence). V shed 2 bases and J 0 bases; nucleotides not matched to a gene: 3. The chain's CDR3 is CASSFYRGANTGELFF. The CDR3 DNA, read in part, is TGTGCCAGCAGCTTCTACAGGGGGGCGAACACCGGGGAG.

This clone was seen ten or more times. The CDR3 end is not reached by the read, which stops 3 residues before it; the germline J gene fills it in. The chain uses TRBV10-1 and TRBJ2-7; 10 bases line up with TRBD2. The CDR3 is made up of 16 amino acids. Germline assignment: CDR1 WNHNN and CDR2 SYGVQD (reference sequence). V trimming: 3 bases; J trimming: 4 bases; junction bases outside the gene matches: 9. The CDR3 loop is CASSDLAGGRDYEQYF. The sequenced CDR3 bases are TGCGCCAGCAGTGACTTAGCGGGAGGCCGAGATTACGAG.

This clone was observed many times. Read data end 3 residues before the CDR3 end; the end is taken from the germline J gene. The chain couples TRBV12-3 or TRBV12-4 to TRBJ2-5; D gene uncertain. The CDR3 runs 13 residues. V was shortened by 8 bases and J by 5 bases, with 15 bases between the two germline ends. This chain's CDR3 is CASGPLAAETQYF. The sequenced part of the CDR3 DNA is TGTGCCAGCGGTCCGTTGGCGGCGGAGACC.

The table lists this clone with many counts. The read terminates 3 residues before the CDR3 end, so the remaining end is supplied by the germline J gene. The chain joins TRBV14 to TRBJ2-7, with TRBD2 as a possible D gene (5 bases). The germline V gene has CDR1 SGHDN and CDR2 FVKESK. Trimming took 0 bases from V and 2 from J, leaving 8 bases between them. This CDR3 has 14 residues. Incomplete CDR3 DNA: TGTGCCAGCAGCCAAGATCTCGGGGCCTACGAG. It codes for CASSQDLGAYE. The entire CDR3 protein reads CASSQDLGAYEQYF. Together with reference TRBV14 and TRBJ2-7, the CDR3 gives the full variable domain: EAGVTQFPSHSVIEKGQTVTLRCDPISGHDNLYWYRRVMGKEIKFLLHFVKESKQDESGMPNNRFLAERTGGTYSTLKVQPAELEDSGVYFCASSQDLGAYEQYFGPGTRLTVT.

Points on this clone: The sequenced fragment ends 3 residues before the CDR3 boundary, so the rest is inferred from the germline J gene. This rearrangement joins TRBV7-3 to TRBJ2-3, with a tentative D call TRBD1 (6 bases). Trimming stripped 2 bases from V and 1 base from J, with 10 bases between. CDR1 SGHTA and CDR2 FQGTGA come from the germline V gene. There are 15 residues in the CDR3. CDR3 loop: CASSLGAGGTDTQYF. The DNA read from the CDR3 is TGTGCCAGCAGCTTAGGGGCAGGGGGCACAGATACG.

This clone has a count of ten or more. The read halts 3 residues ahead of the CDR3 end, with the missing end drawn from the germline J gene. The chain combines TRBV6-2 or TRBV6-3 with TRBJ2-7; D may be TRBD2 (6 bases). Trimming took 6 bases from V and 6 from J, leaving 15 bases between them. The CDR3 sequence is 13 residues long. CDR1 and CDR2 from the germline V gene are MNHEY and SVGEGT. The CDR3: CASRRDLSGEQYF. The CDR3 DNA, read in part, is TGTGCCAGCAGACGGGACTTATCCGGCGAG.

This clone was observed many times. The read halts 3 residues ahead of the CDR3 end, with the missing end drawn from the germline J gene. The chain uses TRBV20-1 and TRBJ2-3; 11 bases map to TRBD2. Per the germline V gene, CDR1 is DFQATT and CDR2 is SNEGSKA (reference sequence). V lost 1 base to trimming and J lost 5 bases; unmatched junction nucleotides: 8. This CDR3 is built from 16 residues. CDR3 protein: CSARGGLAGGGDTQYF. The sequenced part of the CDR3 DNA is TGCAGTGCTAGAGGGGGCCTAGCGGGAGGAGGAGATACG.

This clone was recorded many times. The CDR3 loop is CSASPSGRYNEQFF. The CDR3 bases that were read are TGCAGTGCTAGCCCCAGCGGGAGGTACAATGAG. V is TRBV20-1 and J is TRBJ2-1; 9 bases align to TRBD2. The sequenced fragment ends 3 residues before the CDR3 boundary, so the rest is inferred from the germline J gene. J gave up 4 bases and V 3 bases, and 4 bases lay outside the gene matches. Germline V CDR1 and CDR2: DFQATT, SNEGSKA (reference sequence). This CDR3 has 14 amino acids.

This clone was counted at least ten times. Mismatch with germline at one junction end may stem from a read error. The observed sequence ends 3 residues before the CDR3 terminus, with the missing tail filled in from the germline J gene. The chain uses TRBV7-9 and TRBJ2-5, with 7 bases matching TRBD2. Germline V gives CDR1 SEHNR, CDR2 FQNEAQ (reference sequence). The CDR3 has 14 residues. The CDR3 DNA, read in part, is TGTGCCAGCAGCTGGACTAGTTGGCAAGGGACC. Its protein is CASSWTSWQGT. From start to end, the CDR3 is CASSWTSWQGTQYF.

This clone was observed at least ten times. The read ends 3 residues before the CDR3 terminus; that terminus is restored from the germline J gene. The V gene is TRBV7-9, the J gene TRBJ2-7, with D possibly being TRBD1 (6 bases). CDR1 is SEHNR, CDR2 FQNEAQ, per germline (reference sequence). There are 15 residues in the CDR3. V was shortened by 5 bases and J by 2 bases, with 16 bases between the two germline ends. The CDR3 DNA, read in part, is TGTGCCAGCAGCACGCCCCGGACAGCCACCTACGAG. The encoded protein is CASSTPRTATYE. The complete CDR3 reads CASSTPRTATYEQYF.

Many counts were recorded for this clone. The read ends 3 residues before the CDR3 terminus; that terminus is restored from the germline J gene. This chain joins TRBV4-2 and TRBJ2-3; 10 positions match TRBD2. The germline gives CDR1 LGHNA, CDR2 YNFKEQ. The ends lost 0 bases at V and 4 bases at J; junction bases unmatched: 13. The CDR3 runs 19 residues. CDR3 DNA (partial): TGTGCCAGCAGCCAAGATTGGGCTACTAGCGGGGTCGCCGCAGATACG. Amino acid sequence: CASSQDWATSGVAADT. The entire CDR3 sequence reads CASSQDWATSGVAADTQYF.

This clone was seen ten or more times. From the germline J gene comes the end of the CDR3, since the read stops 3 residues before it. The V call is TRBV29-1, the J call TRBJ2-2; a possible D gene is TRBD1 (6 bases). The CDR3 runs to 14 residues. Per the germline V gene, CDR1 is SQVTM and CDR2 is ANQGSEA. V shed 5 bases and J shed 1 base, with 11 bases lying between them. The sequenced CDR3 bases are TGCAGCGTTCCCCGACAGGAGAACACCGGGGAG. It specifies CSVPRQENTGE. The complete CDR3 sequence is CSVPRQENTGELFF.

This clone was seen ten or more times. The CDR3 end is not reached by the read, which stops 3 residues before it; the germline J gene fills it in. V usage is TRBV6-4 and J usage is TRBJ2-2, with D unresolved. Trimming removed 0 bases at V and 6 bases at J, with 8 bases between. The CDR3 is 14 amino acids. Germline CDR1 is MRHNA and CDR2 is SNTAGT. CDR3 bases read: TGTGCCAGCAGTGACTCGGCGGAAGCCGGGGAG. Encoded protein: CASSDSAEAGE. The full CDR3 protein is CASSDSAEAGELFF.

There are many counts of this clone. The observed sequence ends 3 residues before the CDR3 terminus, with the missing tail filled in from the germline J gene. This sequence joins TRBV20-1 and TRBJ2-7; 8 bases are a match to TRBD1. Germline lookup yields CDR1 DFQATT and CDR2 SNEGSKA (reference sequence). J was trimmed by 2 bases and V by 6 bases; bases with no gene match: 9. The CDR3 runs to 14 residues. CDR3 protein: CSAVRQGLAYEQYF. Incomplete CDR3 DNA: TGCAGTGCCGTCAGACAGGGGCTGGCCTACGAG.

There are many counts of this clone. The sequenced fragment ends 3 residues before the CDR3 boundary, so the rest is inferred from the germline J gene. The rearrangement joins TRBV7-2 to TRBJ1-1, with 7 bases aligning to TRBD1. After removal of 5 bases from V and 0 bases from J, the junction contained 3 bases not matched to a gene. Per the germline V gene, CDR1 is SGHTA and CDR2 is FQGNSA. CDR3 length: 14 amino acids. CDR3 amino acids: CASSHRGLNTEAFF. The DNA read from the CDR3 is TGTGCCAGCAGCCATAGGGGGCTGAACACTGAA.

This clone has a count of ten or more. The read ends 3 residues shy of where the CDR3 ends; the end is completed using the germline J gene. This chain uses TRBV19 with TRBJ1-2; TRBD1 matches 9 bases. Germline CDR1 is LNHDA and CDR2 is SQIVND (reference sequence). This CDR3 has 14 residues. Trimming took 4 bases from V and 5 from J; bases not matched to a gene: 5. CDR3 bases read: TGTGCCAGTAGTACCCGACAGGGGGGATATGGC. It yields the protein CASSTRQGGYG. In full, the CDR3 reads CASSTRQGGYGYTF.

This clone was observed at least ten times. With the read ending 3 residues before the CDR3 end, the germline J gene is used to fill in that end. The chain is built from TRBV19 and TRBJ2-1, with 7 positions matching TRBD2. V lost 1 base, J lost 4 bases, and 7 bases stayed unmatched. Germline V lookup: CDR1 LNHDA, CDR2 SQIVND (reference sequence). The CDR3 is made up of 16 amino acids. CDR3 DNA, as far as it was read: TGTGCCAGTAGTATAGTCCCGGGACTAACTTACAATGAG. The encoded protein is CASSIVPGLTYNE. The full CDR3 protein is CASSIVPGLTYNEQFF. Complete variable domain (other parts from reference TRBV19 and TRBJ2-1): DGGITQSPKYLFRKEGQNVTLSCEQNLNHDAMYWYRQDPGQGLRLIYYSQIVNDFQKGDIAEGYSVSREKKESFPLTVTSAQKNPTAFYLCASSIVPGLTYNEQFFGPGTRLTVL.

This clone was picked up many times. Sequencing ends 3 residues short of the CDR3 end; the germline J gene provides the rest. The genes are TRBV20-1 and TRBJ1-2; 9 nucleotides match TRBD1. In germline, CDR1 is DFQATT, CDR2 SNEGSKA (reference sequence). The CDR3 consists of 12 residues. CDR3 sequence reads: CRAQQGANGYTF. The DNA read from the CDR3 is TGCAGAGCCCAACAGGGGGCTAATGGC.

This clone was picked up many times. The read terminates 3 residues ahead of where the CDR3 ends, so the germline J gene completes it. The chain couples TRBV29-1 to TRBJ2-7, with 7 bases fitting TRBD1. J lost 4 bases, V lost 6 bases, and 18 bases had no gene match. CDR1 is SQVTM and CDR2 is ANQGSEA in the germline V gene. The CDR3 has 16 amino acids. CDR3 residues: CSVRDRISTNPYEQYF. The part of the CDR3 DNA that was read is TGCAGCGTCCGGGACAGAATATCCACCAACCCTTACGAG.

This clone occurred many times. The CDR3 is cut off 3 residues early in the read; its end comes from the germline J gene. The V and J genes are TRBV19 and TRBJ2-7, with 8 bases fitting TRBD1. CDR1 and CDR2 from the germline V gene are LNHDA and SQIVND (reference sequence). The V gene end was trimmed by 4 bases and the J gene end by 6 bases; junction bases not matched to a gene: 8. The CDR3 is 14 residues long. The sequenced CDR3 bases are TGTGCCAGTAGTAGGGACAGGCTGGGGTCCGAG. Translating gives CASSRDRLGSE. The complete CDR3 reads CASSRDRLGSEQYF.

This clone was counted many times. The sequence runs out 3 residues before the end of the CDR3; the remainder is reconstructed from the germline J gene. This chain uses TRBV5-1 with TRBJ1-1; 10 bases agree with TRBD1. Germline CDR1 SGHRS, CDR2 YFSETQ. The CDR3 is 14 amino acids. The covered CDR3 bases are TGCGCCAGCAGCCCGGTAGGGACAGGGGAAGAA. Amino acids: CASSPVGTGEE. The whole CDR3 sequence reads CASSPVGTGEEAFF.

Ten or more counts support this clone. Read sequence stops 3 residues before the CDR3 end, and the germline J gene provides the missing end. This rearrangement joins TRBV24-1 to TRBJ2-3; 7 positions match TRBD2. The trim removed 4 bases at V and 4 bases at J, leaving 10 bases unmatched. The CDR3 consists of 16 residues. The V gene's germline CDR1 is KGHDR and CDR2 SFDVKD. CDR3 sequence reads: CATSDPAGRGADTQYF. The covered CDR3 bases are TGTGCCACCAGTGACCCAGCGGGAAGGGGTGCAGATACG.

A remark on this clone: The read ends 3 residues before the CDR3 terminus; that terminus is restored from the germline J gene. The chain has TRBV7-9 and TRBJ1-2, with D unclear. Germline CDR1 and CDR2: SEHNR and FQNEAQ (reference sequence). The CDR3 is 15 residues long. Incomplete CDR3 DNA: TGTGCCAGCAGCCCGAGACTAGCGGTCTCCTACGAC. Amino acids: CASSPRLAVSYD. The entire CDR3 reads CASSPRLAVSYDYTF. Full variable domain (missing parts from reference TRBV7-9 and TRBJ1-2): DTGVSQNPRHKITKRGQNVTFRCDPISEHNRLYWYRQTLGQGPEFLTYFQNEAQLEKSRLLSDRFSAERPKGSFSTLEIQRTEQGDSAMYLCASSPRLAVSYDYTFGSGTRLTVV.

This clone was detected many times. The sequenced fragment ends 3 residues before the CDR3 boundary, so the rest is inferred from the germline J gene. The rearrangement links TRBV19 to TRBJ2-7; D perhaps matches TRBD1 (6 bases). There are 14 residues in the CDR3. Germline-derived CDR1 and CDR2 are LNHDA and SQIVND (reference sequence). V was trimmed by 5 bases and J by 5 bases, leaving 16 bases between them. The CDR3 DNA, read in part, is TGTGCCAGTAGTGCCATCTCAGGGGAAAACGAG. Amino acids: CASSAISGENE. The full CDR3 is CASSAISGENEQYF.

This clone was picked up many times. Read coverage stops 3 residues before the CDR3 terminus; the germline J gene supplies the remainder. This rearrangement joins TRBV14 to TRBJ1-2, with D uncertain. Germline V CDR1 and CDR2: SGHDN, FVKESK. This CDR3 has 13 amino acids. V lost 0 bases and J lost 3, with 5 bases in between. The DNA read from the CDR3 is TGTGCCAGCAGCCAAGAAGGGCACTATGGC. Translated, it gives CASSQEGHYG. The full CDR3 protein is CASSQEGHYGYTF.

This clone was counted at least ten times. The read comes to an end 3 residues before the CDR3 does, leaving the germline J gene to fill in the end. The chain employs TRBV20-1 and TRBJ2-4, with TRBD2 identical over 8 bases. J gave up 9 bases and V 1 base, and 20 bases lay outside the gene matches. Germline values: CDR1 DFQATT, CDR2 SNEGSKA (reference sequence). The CDR3 has 18 amino acids. This CDR3 is CSARVPASTSARAGIQYF. The DNA read from the CDR3 is TGCAGTGCTAGAGTCCCCGCCTCGACTAGCGCGCGGGCGGGCATT.

This clone was counted at least ten times. The read ends 3 residues early relative to the CDR3; the germline J gene fills the gap. The rearrangement links TRBV20-1 to TRBJ1-5, with 9 bases fitting TRBD1. V lost 6 bases and J lost 4; bases outside the gene matches: 10. Germline V CDR1 and CDR2: DFQATT, SNEGSKA (reference sequence). This CDR3 comprises 15 residues. The CDR3 bases that were read are TGCAGTGCCATTCCCCGGGACAGGGTGAATCAGCCC. Translation gives CSAIPRDRVNQP. The full CDR3 is CSAIPRDRVNQPQHF.

This clone was counted many times. The read is 3 residues too short to cover the CDR3 end, so that end is filled in from the germline J gene. V usage is TRBV5-4 and J usage is TRBJ2-3, with D possibly being TRBD1 (5 bases). Between the trimmed V and J ends, which lost 0 bases and 3 bases, there was a span of 11 bases. CDR3 length: 15 residues. Germline-derived CDR1 and CDR2 are SGHNT and YYREEE (reference sequence). The CDR3 sequence: CASSLDQGSTDTQYF. CDR3 bases read: TGTGCCAGCAGCTTGGACCAGGGAAGTACAGATACG.

This clone was seen at least ten times. The DNA ends 3 residues before the CDR3 does, and the rest of the CDR3 is filled in from the germline J gene. The chain couples TRBV19 to TRBJ2-1; 11 positions match TRBD2. The CDR3 is made up of 16 amino acids. V trimming: 1 base; J trimming: 7 bases; junction bases outside the gene matches: 6. CDR1 and CDR2 from the germline V gene are LNHDA and SQIVND (reference sequence). The sequenced CDR3 bases are TGTGCCAGTAGTATAGGGGGGACTAGCGGTAGGAATGAG. Residues: CASSIGGTSGRNE. The entire CDR3 sequence reads CASSIGGTSGRNEQFF.